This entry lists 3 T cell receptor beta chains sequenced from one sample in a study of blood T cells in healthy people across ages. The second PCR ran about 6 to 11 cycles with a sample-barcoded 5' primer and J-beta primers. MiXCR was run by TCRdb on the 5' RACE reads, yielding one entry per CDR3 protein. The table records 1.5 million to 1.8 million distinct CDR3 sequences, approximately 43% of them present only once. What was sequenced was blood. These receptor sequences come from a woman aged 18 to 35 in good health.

CDR3: CASSVGWLGGADTQYF. The CDR3 region has the DNA TGTGCCAGCAGCGTAGGATGGTTGGGTGGTGCAGATACGCAGTATTTT. The chain recombines TRBV9 with TRBJ2-3; D remains unclear. The CDR3 runs 16 residues. V lost 0 bases, J lost 4 bases, and 15 bases lay in between. Germline loops: CDR1 SGDLS, CDR2 YYNGEE.

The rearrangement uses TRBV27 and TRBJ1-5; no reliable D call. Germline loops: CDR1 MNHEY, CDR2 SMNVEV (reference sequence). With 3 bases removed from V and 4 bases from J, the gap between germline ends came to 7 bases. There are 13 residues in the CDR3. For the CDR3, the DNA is TGTGCCAGCAGTTTCTACTTTAATCAGCCCCAGCATTTT. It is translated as CASSFYFNQPQHF.

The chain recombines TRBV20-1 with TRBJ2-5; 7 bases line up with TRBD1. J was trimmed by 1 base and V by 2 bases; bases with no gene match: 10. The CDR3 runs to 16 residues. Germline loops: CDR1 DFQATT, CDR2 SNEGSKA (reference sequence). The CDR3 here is CSARKGRQGRQETQYF. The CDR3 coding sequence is TGCAGTGCTAGAAAGGGCCGACAGGGTCGCCAAGAGACCCAGTACTTC.